These T cell receptor beta chains were read from a single sample in a study of blood T cell repertoires in COVID-19. Produced via immunoSEQ multiplex PCR; TCRdb's table is partial and in-frame only. The profile covers around 340,000 clones, with approximately 86% appearing a single time and roughly 4.2% taken by the ten largest. Sequenced sample: PBMCs or T cells enriched from blood (not recorded which). Every receptor here comes from a woman aged 40 to 50 with acute COVID-19. Both conserved end residues are part of each CDR3. The D gene is left open where the match is weak. Expanded clones get a size class; other rows say once, few or many, or leave the size out.

v_call: TRBV21-1; clone_size: NA; d_call: NA; j_call: TRBJ1-2; cdr3_aa: CASTPQEWYGYTF; cdr3_nt: TGTGCCAGCACCCCGCAGGAATGGTATGGCTACACCTTC
v_call: TRBV18; clone_size: NA; d_call: TRBD1; j_call: TRBJ1-4; cdr3_aa: CASSLTRQGLANEKLFF; cdr3_nt: TGTGCCAGCTCACTTACCCGACAGGGTCTGGCTAATGAAAAACTGTTTTTT
v_call: TRBV2; clone_size: NA; d_call: TRBD1; j_call: TRBJ1-4; cdr3_aa: CASSGGRGQANEKLFF; cdr3_nt: TGTGCCAGCAGTGGCGGCAGGGGGCAAGCTAATGAAAAACTGTTTTTT
v_call: TRBV4-3; clone_size: NA; d_call: TRBD1; j_call: TRBJ2-6; cdr3_aa: CASSQFGSQGIAGANVLTF; cdr3_nt: TGCGCCAGCAGCCAATTTGGGTCACAGGGGATTGCTGGGGCCAACGTCCTGACTTTC
v_call: TRBV18; clone_size: few; d_call: TRBD2; j_call: TRBJ2-7; cdr3_aa: CASSATSGSYHEQYF; cdr3_nt: TGTGCCAGCTCAGCCACTAGCGGGAGTTACCACGAGCAGTACTTC
v_call: TRBV15; clone_size: NA; d_call: NA; j_call: TRBJ2-5; cdr3_aa: CATSRERRGQETQYF; cdr3_nt: TGTGCCACCAGCAGAGAAAGGAGGGGCCAAGAGACCCAGTACTTC
v_call: TRBV7-9; clone_size: once; d_call: TRBD1; j_call: TRBJ2-3; cdr3_aa: CASSLTGSTDTQYF; cdr3_nt: TGTGCCAGCAGCTTGACAGGGAGCACAGATACGCAGTATTTT
v_call: TRBV18; clone_size: few; d_call: NA; j_call: TRBJ1-6; cdr3_aa: CASSPQNPRGSPLHF; cdr3_nt: TGTGCCAGCTCACCGCAGAACCCCAGGGGATCACCCCTCCACTTT
v_call: TRBV9; clone_size: NA; d_call: TRBD1; j_call: TRBJ1-3; cdr3_aa: CASSAPGQGAHTIYF; cdr3_nt: TGTGCCAGCAGCGCCCCGGGGCAGGGGGCCCACACCATATATTTT
v_call: TRBV6-6; clone_size: NA; d_call: TRBD2; j_call: TRBJ2-7; cdr3_aa: CASSSGLAAKYEQYF; cdr3_nt: TGTGCCAGCAGTAGTGGACTAGCCGCCAAGTACGAGCAGTACTTC